This T cell receptor beta chain was sequenced during a study of T cell changes during pregnancy in multiple sclerosis. Assay used: immunoSEQ multiplex PCR; TCRdb lists only in-frame clones, some missing. The data hold around 45,000 clones, with about nine tenths observed a single time. Trimming cost V 6 bases and J 3 bases; bases outside gene matches: 5. Germline CDR1 KGHSH, CDR2 LQKENI. The CDR3 consists of 14 residues. The V and J genes are TRBV18 and TRBJ1-2, with TRBD1 matching over 9 bases. This clonotype was obtained from a female donor with multiple sclerosis, enrolled in a pregnancy study. Here the sequenced sample was CD4+ T cells from peripheral blood mononuclear cells, taken before pregnancy. The CDR3 protein is CASSETGGDYGYTF. The CDR3 DNA follows: TGTGCCAGCTCTGAAACAGGGGGCGACTATGGCTACACCTTC.